This entry lists 13 T cell receptor beta chains sequenced from one sample in a study of T cell repertoires in cytomegalovirus infection. In TCRdb, the reads were re-called with MiXCR into one record per CDR3 protein. The table lists a few hundred thousand distinct CDR3 sequences, about a sixth of them singletons. Sequenced material: PBMCs. These receptors were taken from a human donor in good health (CMV status not recorded). Some clones in this sample may be carry-over from other donors' samples.

This clonotype was counted a few times. In nucleotides, the CDR3 is TGTGCCAGCAGTCCCTTCCGCACTAGCGGGAGGGTAAATGAGCAGTTCTTC. This sequence encodes CASSPFRTSGRVNEQFF. The chain is built from TRBV27 and TRBJ2-1; 13 bases map to TRBD2. Trimming removed 5 bases from V and 7 bases from J; junction bases left unmatched: 11. The CDR3 sequence is 17 residues long. Looked up from germline, CDR1 is MNHEY and CDR2 is SMNVEV (reference sequence).

The gene calls are TRBV7-2 and TRBJ2-5; D is ambiguous. The CDR3 consists of 13 residues. Trimming took off 1 base at V and 5 bases at J, with 8 bases between the two ends. The germline V gene encodes CDR1 SGHTA and CDR2 FQGNSA. The CDR3 loop is CASSLVWAETQYF. CDR3 nucleotides: TGTGCCAGCAGCTTAGTATGGGCGGAGACCCAGTACTTC.

A remark on this clonotype: An end of the junction does not agree with germline; a read error may underlie this. In DNA, the CDR3 is TGTGCCACCAGTGACAGCCCTAGCAATCAGCCCCAGCATTTT. This gives the protein CATSDSPSNQPQHF. The chain couples TRBV10-3 to TRBJ1-5; tentative D call: TRBD1 (5 bases). The CDR3 sequence is 14 residues long. Germline-derived CDR1 and CDR2 are ENHRY and SYGVKD.

The table lists this clonotype with a few counts. The chain has TRBV13 and TRBJ2-3; D is ambiguous. CDR1 and CDR2 (germline): PRHDT, FYEKMQ (reference sequence). V lost 5 bases to trimming and J lost 6 bases, with 12 bases between them. The length of the CDR3 is 13 residues. The CDR3 DNA follows: TGTGCCAGCAGCCCACGGACGGCGGATACGCAGTATTTT. This sequence encodes CASSPRTADTQYF. Full variable domain (remainder filled in from reference TRBV13 and TRBJ2-3): AAGVIQSPRHLIKEKRETATLKCYPIPRHDTVYWYQQGPGQDPQFLISFYEKMQSDKGSIPDRFSAQQFSDYHSELNMSSLELGDSALYFCASSPRTADTQYFGPGTRLTVL.

Ten or more counts support this clonotype. This chain connects TRBV7-2 to TRBJ2-3; possible D gene TRBD1, 5 bases. Looked up from germline, CDR1 is SGHTA and CDR2 is FQGNSA. Trimming stripped 2 bases from V and 4 bases from J, with 7 bases between. The CDR3 sequence is 13 residues long. The CDR3 coding sequence is TGTGCCAGCAGCTTAAAGGGGTCAGATACGCAGTATTTT. This translates into CASSLKGSDTQYF.

This clonotype was detected many times. Written as DNA, the CDR3 is TGTGCCAGCAGCTCCTGGGGGAATTCACCCCTCCACTTT. This codes for CASSSWGNSPLHF. The gene calls are TRBV7-9 and TRBJ1-6; D is possibly TRBD1 (5 bases). The CDR3 consists of 13 residues. From germline, CDR1 is SEHNR and CDR2 FQNEAQ (reference sequence). The germline V and J ends were trimmed by 4 bases and 7 bases, with 8 bases remaining between them. The full variable domain, rest sourced from reference TRBV7-9 and TRBJ1-6, is DTGVSQNPRHKITKRGQNVTFRCDPISEHNRLYWYRQTLGQGPEFLTYFQNEAQLEKSRLLSDRFSAERPKGSFSTLEIQRTEQGDSAMYLCASSSWGNSPLHFGNGTRLTVT.

The chain uses TRBV5-5 and TRBJ1-2; a possible D gene is TRBD1 (6 bases). The germline CDR1 and CDR2 sequences are SGHKS and YYEKEE (reference sequence). The CDR3 is 15 amino acids. With 0 bases removed from V and 7 bases from J, the gap between germline ends came to 16 bases. In DNA form, the CDR3 reads TGTGCCAGCAGCTTGGTCCAGGGGTTTCCGGCTGGCTACACCTTC. This codes for CASSLVQGFPAGYTF.

This clonotype was observed many times. The CDR3 reads CASSLETGIYNEQFF. CDR3 nucleotides: TGTGCCAGCAGCTTAGAAACGGGGATCTACAATGAGCAGTTCTTC. This chain joins TRBV7-6 and TRBJ2-1; tentative D call: TRBD2 (5 bases). Trimming removed 1 base from V and 3 bases from J, with 10 bases in between. This CDR3 spans 15 amino acids. Germline V gives CDR1 SGHVS, CDR2 FNYEAQ.

This clonotype was picked up a small number of times. The chain has TRBV10-3 and TRBJ1-1; 8 bases line up with TRBD1. Germline values: CDR1 ENHRY, CDR2 SYGVKD. Trimming took 4 bases from V and 1 from J; bases not matched to a gene: 8. The CDR3 covers 16 residues. CDR3 region: CAISGGDRGRNTEAFF. CDR3 nucleotide sequence: TGTGCCATCAGTGGGGGAGACAGGGGCAGGAACACTGAAGCTTTCTTT.

Ten or more counts support this clonotype. The chain combines TRBV7-9 with TRBJ1-1; D gene ambiguous. The CDR3 is 13 residues long. CDR1 and CDR2 (germline): SEHNR, FQNEAQ (reference sequence). V was trimmed by 5 bases and J by 1 base, leaving 8 bases between them. The CDR3 reads CASSHPRNTEAFF. The DNA for the CDR3 is TGTGCCAGCAGCCACCCTAGGAACACTGAAGCTTTCTTT.

This clonotype was recorded many times. The chain joins TRBV7-2 to TRBJ2-7; maybe TRBD2 (5 bases). The CDR3 length is 15 residues. Germline CDR1 is SGHTA and CDR2 is FQGNSA. Trimming removed 5 bases at V and 2 bases at J, with 16 bases between. The CDR3 DNA sequence: TGTGCCAGCAGCGTATCTGGACTTATCCCCTACGAGCAGTACTTC. Translated, it gives CASSVSGLIPYEQYF.

For this clonotype: One end of the junction varies from germline; a read error may be responsible. CDR3 in DNA: TGTGCCAGCAGCCGAACCCGGGACAGGGCCTACGATGAGCAGTTCTTC. Its protein product is CASSRTRDRAYDEQFF. V and J are TRBV5-4 and TRBJ2-1; 9 bases fit TRBD1. CDR1 is SGHNT and CDR2 is YYREEE in the germline V gene (reference sequence). This CDR3 spans 16 amino acids.

The V gene is TRBV20-1, the J gene TRBJ1-6; the D is unclear. The CDR3 sequence is 14 residues long. Germline values: CDR1 DFQATT, CDR2 SNEGSKA (reference sequence). Trimming pared 6 bases from V and 3 bases from J, leaving 12 bases between. In DNA, the CDR3 is TGCAGTGCGCTCGAGGGCCTCTATAATTCACCCCTCCACTTT. It encodes CSALEGLYNSPLHF.